Described below is a single T cell receptor (beta chain) sequence and its context. What it recognizes is unknown. The entry originates in a study of shared clonotypes between healthy human individuals. About the research overall: Per-donor plates numbered three CD4 naive, three CD4 memory, two CD8 naive and one CD8 memory.

Both subsets, CD45RA+ naive and CD45RA-negative memory, were split from the CD4+ cells. Profiled with immunoSEQ multiplex PCR; TCRdb holds only in-frame clones, not every one. There are 2 million to 3 million clones in the sample; roughly 93% occur only once, and approximately 0.36% lies in the top ten. Whole-study results and caveats: It was observed that 5% to 6% of naive CD4 clonotypes were shared across a few donors. Clonotypes which were not shared had lower generation probabilities than clonotypes that all four donors shared.

Material: naive CD4+ T cells from PBMCs. Described subset: CD45RA+ positively selected. The receptor's source is a young man in good health. Some clones in this sample may be carry-over from other donors' samples.

CDR3 loop: CASSRGLSGYTF. The CDR3 DNA is TGTGCCAGCAGCCGGGGGCTGTCGGGCTACACCTTC. This chain uses TRBV14 with TRBJ1-2; tentative D call: TRBD1 (6 bases). V was trimmed by 4 bases and J by 8 bases, leaving 11 bases between them. Germline lookup yields CDR1 SGHDN and CDR2 FVKESK. CDR3 size: 12 residues. The full variable domain, completed using reference TRBV14 and TRBJ1-2, is EAGVTQFPSHSVIEKGQTVTLRCDPISGHDNLYWYRRVMGKEIKFLLHFVKESKQDESGMPNNRFLAERTGGTYSTLKVQPAELEDSGVYFCASSRGLSGYTFGSGTRLTVV.